This T cell receptor (beta chain) is from a study of follicular helper T cells after annual influenza vaccination. Study-wide points: Rare clonotypes were missed; only about 9.5-23% of cells gave TCRB. Yearly vaccinations repeatedly recalled conserved clonotypes in ICOS+CD38+ cTfh. ICOS+CD38+ cTfh clonality change tracked circulating plasmablast frequency change.

The CDR3 is 16 residues long. Trimming took 4 bases from V and 6 from J; bases not matched to a gene: 8. Germline values: CDR1 LNHDA, CDR2 SQIVND (reference sequence). Only in-frame clones appear in the TCRdb table, and some are missing; sequencing was by immunoSEQ multiplex PCR. Among fewer than 5,000 clones listed, nearly 85% were seen once. Regarding this clone: As yet, its antigen is unknown.

Time point reported: 2015-2016 season, 7 days after influenza vaccination. Cells are cTfh (non-naive CD4+CXCR5+PD-1+), split by ICOS and CD38 into double-positive or double-negative. Sequenced material: CXCR5+ CD38- circulating T follicular helper cells from blood, taken 7 days after influenza vaccination. Stated subset: circulating Tfh, non-naive CD4+CXCR5+PD-1+ (ICOS+CD38+ or ICOS-CD38-). The clonotype comes from an adult who received the influenza vaccine. The chain couples TRBV19 to TRBJ2-2; TRBD2 matches 10 bases. CDR3 residues: CASSRPGLALSGELFF. The CDR3 DNA reads as TGTGCCAGTAGTAGACCGGGACTAGCGCTTTCCGGGGAGCTGTTTTTT.